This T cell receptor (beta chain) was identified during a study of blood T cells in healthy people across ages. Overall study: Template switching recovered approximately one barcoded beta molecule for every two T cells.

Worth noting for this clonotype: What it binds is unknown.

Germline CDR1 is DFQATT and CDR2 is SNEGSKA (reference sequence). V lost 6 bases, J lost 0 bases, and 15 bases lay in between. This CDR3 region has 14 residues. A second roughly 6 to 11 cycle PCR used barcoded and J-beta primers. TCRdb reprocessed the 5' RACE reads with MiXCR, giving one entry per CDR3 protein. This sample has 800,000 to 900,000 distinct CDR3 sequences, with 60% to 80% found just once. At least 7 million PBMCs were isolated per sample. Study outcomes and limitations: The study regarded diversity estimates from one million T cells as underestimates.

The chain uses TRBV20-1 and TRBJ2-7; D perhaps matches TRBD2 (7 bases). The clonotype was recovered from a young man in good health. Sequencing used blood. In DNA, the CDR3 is TGCAGTGCCGGGGGGCGACGGATCTCCTACGAGCAGTACTTC. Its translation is CSAGGRRISYEQYF.